These T cell receptor beta chains were read from a single sample in a study of shared clonotypes between healthy human individuals. Profiling relied on immunoSEQ multiplex PCR, and the TCRdb table lists in-frame clones only, not all of them. The table shows a few hundred thousand clones, with less than 75% occurring only once. Material for sequencing was memory CD4+ T cells sorted from blood. These receptors were obtained from a man younger than 45 in good health. Both conserved end residues are part of each CDR3. The order of the fields is clone size, V gene, D gene, J gene, CDR3 protein, CDR3 DNA. A D gene is named only where the DNA matches it firmly. Clone size is given for some rows only: seen once, a few or many times, or a class if the clone is expanded.

abundance: few
v_gene: TRBV11-2
d_gene: TRBD2
j_gene: TRBJ2-1
CDR3aa: CASSSLSGPTPNEQFF
CDR3nt: TGTGCCAGCAGCTCCCTTAGCGGGCCGACTCCCAATGAGCAGTTCTTC

abundance: NA
v_gene: TRBV7-9
d_gene: NA
j_gene: TRBJ2-5
CDR3aa: CASSLVGGETQYF
CDR3nt: TGTGCCAGCAGCTTAGTTGGGGGAGAGACCCAGTACTTC

abundance: few
v_gene: TRBV4-1
d_gene: TRBD1
j_gene: TRBJ1-4
CDR3aa: CASSQGTGSGLKNEKLFF
CDR3nt: TGCGCCAGCAGCCAGGGGACAGGGTCCGGACTTAAAAATGAAAAACTGTTTTTT

abundance: once
v_gene: TRBV14
d_gene: NA
j_gene: TRBJ2-2
CDR3aa: CASSQNLANTGELFF
CDR3nt: TGTGCCAGCAGCCAAAACCTAGCGAACACCGGGGAGCTGTTTTTT

abundance: NA
v_gene: TRBV2
d_gene: TRBD2
j_gene: TRBJ2-7
CDR3aa: CASRATSGTPYEQYF
CDR3nt: TGTGCCAGCAGGGCCACTAGCGGGACGCCCTACGAGCAGTACTTC

abundance: NA
v_gene: TRBV5-1
d_gene: NA
j_gene: TRBJ2-2
CDR3aa: CASSLDPRGTGELFF
CDR3nt: TGCGCCAGCAGCTTGGACCCTAGGGGAACCGGGGAGCTGTTTTTT

abundance: NA
v_gene: TRBV19
d_gene: NA
j_gene: TRBJ2-1
CDR3aa: CASSPRGGSGHNEQFF
CDR3nt: TGTGCCAGTAGCCCCCGAGGTGGGAGTGGTCACAATGAGCAGTTCTTC

abundance: NA
v_gene: TRBV29-1
d_gene: NA
j_gene: TRBJ2-7
CDR3aa: CSGGTAYEQYF
CDR3nt: TGCAGCGGCGGGACAGCCTACGAGCAGTACTTC

abundance: NA
v_gene: TRBV7-2
d_gene: NA
j_gene: TRBJ1-1
CDR3aa: CASSQRQGMNTEAFF
CDR3nt: TGTGCCAGCAGCCAACGCCAGGGCATGAACACTGAAGCTTTCTTT

abundance: NA
v_gene: TRBV5-6
d_gene: NA
j_gene: TRBJ1-1
CDR3aa: CASSLERGQGWAEAFF
CDR3nt: TGTGCCAGCAGCTTGGAAAGAGGCCAGGGATGGGCTGAAGCTTTCTTT

abundance: once
v_gene: TRBV6-5
d_gene: TRBD1
j_gene: TRBJ1-5
CDR3aa: CASSWDREQPQHF
CDR3nt: TGTGCCAGCAGCTGGGACAGGGAACAGCCCCAGCATTTT

abundance: NA
v_gene: TRBV6-5
d_gene: NA
j_gene: TRBJ2-7
CDR3aa: CASSRGYEQYF
CDR3nt: TGTGCCAGCAGTAGGGGGTACGAGCAGTACTTC

abundance: NA
v_gene: TRBV15
d_gene: TRBD1
j_gene: TRBJ1-4
CDR3aa: CATSRYTGEGEKLFF
CDR3nt: TGTGCCACCAGCAGATATACAGGGGAGGGCGAAAAACTGTTTTTT

abundance: NA
v_gene: TRBV2
d_gene: TRBD1
j_gene: TRBJ2-3
CDR3aa: CASSGTGAADTQYF
CDR3nt: TGTGCCAGCAGCGGGACAGGGGCCGCAGATACGCAGTATTTT

abundance: NA
v_gene: TRBV7-3
d_gene: NA
j_gene: TRBJ2-3
CDR3aa: CASSLTGSPAFADTQYF
CDR3nt: TGTGCCAGCAGCTTAACGGGTAGCCCAGCGTTCGCAGATACGCAGTATTTT

abundance: few
v_gene: TRBV7-2
d_gene: NA
j_gene: TRBJ2-3
CDR3aa: CASSPDSGRTRDTQYF
CDR3nt: TGTGCCAGCAGCCCAGATAGCGGAAGAACTCGGGATACGCAGTATTTT

abundance: once
v_gene: TRBV2
d_gene: NA
j_gene: TRBJ2-7
CDR3aa: CASLRVYEQYF
CDR3nt: TGTGCCAGCCTAAGGGTCTACGAGCAGTACTTC

abundance: NA
v_gene: TRBV10-3
d_gene: TRBD2
j_gene: TRBJ2-7
CDR3aa: CAISDLAGVLSEQYF
CDR3nt: TGTGCCATCAGTGACTTAGCGGGAGTTCTCTCCGAGCAGTACTTC

abundance: NA
v_gene: TRBV7-3
d_gene: NA
j_gene: TRBJ2-7
CDR3aa: CASSLSASHSFYEQYF
CDR3nt: TGTGCCAGCAGCTTAAGTGCTAGTCACAGCTTCTACGAGCAGTACTTC

abundance: NA
v_gene: TRBV6-4
d_gene: NA
j_gene: TRBJ1-4
CDR3aa: CASIVCLGKLFF
CDR3nt: TGTGCCAGCATAGTTTGCTTGGGCAAACTGTTTTTT

abundance: NA
v_gene: TRBV6-6
d_gene: NA
j_gene: TRBJ2-2
CDR3aa: CASSPLASLNTGELFF
CDR3nt: TGTGCCAGCAGTCCCCTAGCGAGCTTGAACACCGGGGAGCTGTTTTTT

abundance: few
v_gene: TRBV5-1
d_gene: TRBD1
j_gene: TRBJ1-4
CDR3aa: CASRQGGSNEKLFF
CDR3nt: TGCGCCAGCAGACAGGGGGGGTCTAATGAAAAACTGTTTTTT

abundance: NA
v_gene: TRBV28
d_gene: NA
j_gene: TRBJ2-2
CDR3aa: CASRRRPNTGELFF
CDR3nt: TGTGCCAGCCGACGACGCCCGAACACCGGGGAGCTGTTTTTT

abundance: once
v_gene: TRBV28
d_gene: NA
j_gene: TRBJ2-5
CDR3aa: CASRTLQETQYF
CDR3nt: TGTGCCAGTCGGACATTACAAGAGACCCAGTACTTC

abundance: NA
v_gene: TRBV6-1
d_gene: TRBD2
j_gene: TRBJ2-7
CDR3aa: CASSEVGGRPYEQYF
CDR3nt: TGTGCCAGCAGTGAAGTGGGCGGGAGACCCTACGAGCAGTACTTC

abundance: NA
v_gene: TRBV18
d_gene: NA
j_gene: TRBJ2-2
CDR3aa: CASSTTSTGELFF
CDR3nt: TGTGCCAGCTCTACCACAAGCACCGGGGAGCTGTTTTTT

abundance: NA
v_gene: TRBV2
d_gene: NA
j_gene: TRBJ2-2
CDR3aa: CASSPARGGELFF
CDR3nt: TGTGCCAGCAGTCCCGCACGGGGCGGGGAGCTGTTTTTT

abundance: once
v_gene: TRBV15
d_gene: NA
j_gene: TRBJ2-7
CDR3aa: CATSRDGGTTYEQYF
CDR3nt: TGTGCCACCAGCAGAGATGGAGGGACAACCTACGAGCAGTACTTC

abundance: NA
v_gene: TRBV7-2
d_gene: NA
j_gene: TRBJ2-7
CDR3aa: CASSRGTTSYEQYF
CDR3nt: TGTGCCAGCAGCAGGGGGACGACCTCCTACGAGCAGTACTTC

abundance: NA
v_gene: TRBV4-3
d_gene: TRBD1
j_gene: TRBJ2-2
CDR3aa: CASSQHYRDRNTGELFF
CDR3nt: TGCGCCAGCAGCCAGCACTACCGGGACAGGAACACCGGGGAGCTGTTTTTT

abundance: NA
v_gene: TRBV7-2
d_gene: NA
j_gene: TRBJ2-3
CDR3aa: CASSSNRASVTQYF
CDR3nt: TGTGCCAGCAGCTCCAATCGAGCTAGCGTCACGCAGTATTTT

abundance: NA
v_gene: TRBV7-6
d_gene: NA
j_gene: TRBJ2-5
CDR3aa: CASSLASGSWETQYF
CDR3nt: TGTGCCAGCAGCTTAGCGTCGGGGTCGTGGGAGACCCAGTACTTC

abundance: NA
v_gene: TRBV7-9
d_gene: NA
j_gene: TRBJ1-4
CDR3aa: CASSFDGRTNEKLFF
CDR3nt: TGTGCCAGCAGCTTCGACGGCAGGACAAATGAAAAACTGTTTTTT

abundance: NA
v_gene: TRBV2
d_gene: NA
j_gene: TRBJ1-1
CDR3aa: CASSEALHTEAFF
CDR3nt: TGTGCCAGCAGTGAAGCTCTCCACACTGAAGCTTTCTTT

abundance: NA
v_gene: TRBV7-2
d_gene: TRBD2
j_gene: TRBJ2-7
CDR3aa: CASSFSRELNEQYF
CDR3nt: TGTGCCAGCAGCTTCTCGCGGGAGCTAAACGAGCAGTACTTC

abundance: NA
v_gene: TRBV2
d_gene: NA
j_gene: TRBJ1-5
CDR3aa: CASSEAFPMNAQPQHF
CDR3nt: TGTGCCAGCAGTGAAGCGTTCCCGATGAACGCCCAGCCCCAGCATTTT

abundance: few
v_gene: TRBV5-1
d_gene: NA
j_gene: TRBJ1-2
CDR3aa: CASSLLDGNYGYTF
CDR3nt: TGCGCCAGCAGCTTGTTGGATGGTAACTATGGCTACACCTTC

abundance: once
v_gene: TRBV5-1
d_gene: NA
j_gene: TRBJ2-5
CDR3aa: CASSLSSSQETQYF
CDR3nt: TGCGCCAGCAGCTTGAGTAGTAGCCAAGAGACCCAGTACTTC

abundance: NA
v_gene: TRBV28
d_gene: TRBD2
j_gene: TRBJ2-5
CDR3aa: CASSLQTLGAGAVGTQYF
CDR3nt: TGTGCCAGCAGTTTACAGACCTTGGGAGCGGGAGCGGTGGGGACCCAGTACTTC

abundance: NA
v_gene: TRBV5-1
d_gene: TRBD1
j_gene: TRBJ2-2
CDR3aa: CASSWDRGGTGELFF
CDR3nt: TGCGCCAGCAGCTGGGACAGGGGTGGCACCGGGGAGCTGTTTTTT

abundance: NA
v_gene: TRBV6-5
d_gene: NA
j_gene: TRBJ1-6
CDR3aa: CASSYRTASYNSPLHF
CDR3nt: TGTGCCAGCAGTTACAGGACAGCCTCCTATAATTCACCCCTCCACTTT

abundance: few
v_gene: TRBV5-4
d_gene: TRBD1
j_gene: TRBJ2-7
CDR3aa: CASSSGQGRPYEQYF
CDR3nt: TGTGCCAGCAGCTCGGGACAGGGACGTCCCTACGAGCAGTACTTC

abundance: NA
v_gene: TRBV5-1
d_gene: NA
j_gene: TRBJ2-1
CDR3aa: CASTSDRNNEQFF
CDR3nt: TGCGCCAGCACCTCTGACAGGAACAATGAGCAGTTCTTC

abundance: NA
v_gene: TRBV15
d_gene: NA
j_gene: TRBJ1-1
CDR3aa: CATSRDDPIRVAFF
CDR3nt: TGTGCCACCAGCAGAGATGACCCAATACGGGTGGCTTTCTTT

abundance: NA
v_gene: TRBV28
d_gene: NA
j_gene: TRBJ2-5
CDR3aa: CASGGSPQETQYF
CDR3nt: TGTGCCAGCGGGGGCAGCCCACAAGAGACCCAGTACTTC

abundance: NA
v_gene: TRBV5-1
d_gene: TRBD2
j_gene: TRBJ2-7
CDR3aa: CASSFTSGNHEQYF
CDR3nt: TGCGCCAGCAGCTTTACTAGCGGGAACCACGAGCAGTACTTC

abundance: NA
v_gene: TRBV30
d_gene: NA
j_gene: TRBJ2-1
CDR3aa: CAWSVSPLIDEQFF
CDR3nt: TGTGCCTGGAGTGTAAGCCCTTTGATTGATGAGCAGTTCTTC

abundance: many
v_gene: TRBV5-1
d_gene: TRBD2
j_gene: TRBJ2-5
CDR3aa: CASSLAPGGQETQYF
CDR3nt: TGCGCCAGCAGCTTGGCCCCGGGGGGCCAAGAGACCCAGTACTTC

abundance: few
v_gene: TRBV4-1
d_gene: NA
j_gene: TRBJ1-4
CDR3aa: CASSQDSIGWQWEKLFF
CDR3nt: TGCGCCAGCAGCCAAGATTCAATTGGGTGGCAATGGGAAAAACTGTTTTTT